This T cell receptor (beta chain) was captured in a study of metastatic and nonmetastatic thyroid tumors. Turning to the study itself: Repertoire comparison spanned blood and tumor or nodule tissue of malignant and benign thyroid patients.

From the PCR reads, TCRdb re-called clones with MiXCR. The sample records more than 15,000 clones, roughly 25% being singletons. CDR1 and CDR2 from the germline V gene are SNHLY and FYNNEI. The CDR3 is 12 residues long. V was shortened by 11 bases and J by 2 bases, with 11 bases between the two germline ends. This clone was seen repeatedly, ten times or more. What it binds is not known. The entire patient cohort was treatment-naive prior to thyroid surgery. Study-wide findings and caveats: It was reportedly found that TCR beta diversity was significantly higher in malignant thyroid tumors than in benign nodules, a difference seen in both blood and tumor samples.

This chain joins TRBV2 and TRBJ2-3, with D hard to call. The TCR was taken from a female donor with papillary thyroid cancer or a benign thyroid nodule (not recorded which). Some clones in this sample may be carry-over from other donors' samples. Source material: tumor tissue. CDR3 amino acids: CAGKVDTDTQYF. The DNA of the CDR3 is TGTGCCGGAAAGGTTGACACAGATACGCAGTATTTT.